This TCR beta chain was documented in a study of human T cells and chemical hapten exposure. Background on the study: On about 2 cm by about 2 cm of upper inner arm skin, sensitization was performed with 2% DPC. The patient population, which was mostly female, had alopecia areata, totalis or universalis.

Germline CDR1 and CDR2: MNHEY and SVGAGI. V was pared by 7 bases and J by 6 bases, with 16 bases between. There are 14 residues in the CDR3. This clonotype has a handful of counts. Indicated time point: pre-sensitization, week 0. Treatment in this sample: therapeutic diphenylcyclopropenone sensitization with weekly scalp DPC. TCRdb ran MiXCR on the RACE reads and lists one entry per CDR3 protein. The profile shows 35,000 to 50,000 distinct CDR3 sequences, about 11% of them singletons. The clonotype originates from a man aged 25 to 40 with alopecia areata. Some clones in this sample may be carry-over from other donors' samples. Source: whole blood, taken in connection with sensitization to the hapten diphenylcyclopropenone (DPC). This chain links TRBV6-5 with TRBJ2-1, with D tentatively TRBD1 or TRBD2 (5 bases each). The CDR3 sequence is CASTDPPGGNEQFF. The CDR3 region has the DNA TGTGCCAGCACTGATCCTCCTGGGGGCAATGAGCAGTTCTTC.